This record concerns one T cell receptor beta chain sequence. It has no known antigen specificity. Qualities for individual bases were not recorded, and no much larger clone is one base off. This record belongs to a study of primary melanoma T cells and metastatic recurrence (TCRdb year 2020). Broadly, across the study: The cohort consisted of around 200 primary melanomas of stage T2 to T4, each more than 1 mm thick. Histopathological grading of tumor-infiltrating lymphocytes was compared with the T-cell fraction derived from sequencing. Progression-free survival was the clinical outcome compared against the T-cell fraction measured by TCR beta sequencing. Whether patient outcome could be predicted by T-cell fraction and T-cell repertoire clonality in primary melanoma tumors was the question this study put to the test.

What the work shows at the level of the full study, not this receptor alone: A T-cell fraction above 20% appeared protective regardless of ulceration status, mitotic rate or nodal disease. An effective T-cell-mediated antitumor response in primary melanoma was presented by the authors only as a suggestion rather than as a demonstrated mechanism. Progression-free survival was reportedly predicted by the tumor T-cell fraction independently of age, mitotic rate, ulceration and thickness. Adding T-cell fraction to tumor thickness reportedly improved progression-free survival prediction more than adding any other histopathological variable.

Receptor libraries were prepared by the immunoSEQ multiplex PCR assay. High-throughput sequencing of the T-cell receptor beta chain was performed on primary melanoma tumor tissue. Regarding the original processing steps: The repertoire analyses covered TCRB CDR3 sharing between samples and the distribution of insertions and deletions. A gradient-boosted model ranked the predictive value of the T-cell fraction against histopathological variables. Entries here come from immuneACCESS through TCRdb and include only in-frame sequences with V and J called. Some clones fail to appear in such tables; in the studies checked, an unresolved V gene covers under half of the shortfall, and the cause of the remainder is unknown. V and J calls and clone size follow that table, whereas D and trimming were derived from the DNA. The sample profile shows 800 or so clones; about 85% of them were found once. The ten largest clones add up to 15% of the sample.

Including the terminal cysteine and phenylalanine, the CDR3 comprises 12 residues. The retained sequence is limited to the CDR3, 36 bases, with the frame set at the first base. V gives up 8 bases and J gives up 2 bases, and the segment between their germline ends measures 10 bases. CDR1 and CDR2 (LGHNT, FRNRAP) derive from the germline V gene. Each patient's primary melanoma had been surgically resected and was viewed as potentially curable, though still at risk of metastatic recurrence. Recombination connected TRBV12-5 to TRBJ2-7, with no reliable assignment of the D segment. The sequenced sample was melanoma tumor tissue. This clonotype originated in a human donor with melanoma. The encoded CDR3 is CASRVKTYEQYF. The sequence in DNA is TGTGCTAGTAGAGTGAAAACCTACGAGCAGTACTTC.